This TCR beta chain was obtained from a study of T cells after yellow fever vaccination. Whole-study findings and limits: Although most clonotypes did not, a small share appeared in both CD4 and CD8 compartments.

This clonotype was observed at least ten times. The antigen is undetermined. The CDR3 totals 15 residues. J was trimmed by 6 bases and V by 6 bases; bases with no gene match: 8. TCRdb processed the 5' RACE reads anew with MiXCR; each CDR3 protein has one entry. In the table there are some 400,000 distinct CDR3 sequences, about 6% of which are singletons. The chain joins TRBV12-3 or TRBV12-4 to TRBJ2-2; 9 nucleotides agree with TRBD1. The receptor was derived from a man aged 25 to 45 who received the YFV17D yellow fever vaccine. Sequences were derived from PBMCs, sampled 5 days after the yellow fever booster vaccination. In nucleotides, the CDR3 is TGTGCCAGCAGCCTCGATGACAGGGGGGCCGGGGAGCTGTTTTTT. Amino acids: CASSLDDRGAGELFF.